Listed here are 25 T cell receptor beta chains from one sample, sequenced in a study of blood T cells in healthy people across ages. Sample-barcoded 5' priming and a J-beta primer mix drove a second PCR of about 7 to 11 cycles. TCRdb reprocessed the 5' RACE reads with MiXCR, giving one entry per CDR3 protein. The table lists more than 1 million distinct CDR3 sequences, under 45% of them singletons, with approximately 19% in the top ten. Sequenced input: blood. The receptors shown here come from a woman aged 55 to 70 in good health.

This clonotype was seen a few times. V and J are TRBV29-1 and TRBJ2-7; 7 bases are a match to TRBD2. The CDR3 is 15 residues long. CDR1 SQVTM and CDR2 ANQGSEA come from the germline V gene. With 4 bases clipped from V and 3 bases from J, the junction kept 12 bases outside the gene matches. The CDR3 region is CSVVPGRAGNYEQYF. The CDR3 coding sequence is TGCAGCGTTGTACCGGGACGAGCGGGAAACTACGAGCAGTACTTC.

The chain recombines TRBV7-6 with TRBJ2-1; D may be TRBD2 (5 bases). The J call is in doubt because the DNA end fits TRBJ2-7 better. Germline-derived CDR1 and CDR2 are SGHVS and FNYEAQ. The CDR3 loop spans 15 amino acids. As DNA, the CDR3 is TGTGCCAGCAGCCCCCCCGTGGGGAGTTACAATGAGCAGTACTTC. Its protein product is CASSPPVGSYNEQYF.

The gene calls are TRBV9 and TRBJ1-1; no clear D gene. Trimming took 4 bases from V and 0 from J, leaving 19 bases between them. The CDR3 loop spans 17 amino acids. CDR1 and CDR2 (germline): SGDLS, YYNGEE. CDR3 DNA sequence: TGTGCCAGCAGCCTAGGATCCCTAGGGTCCATGAACACTGAAGCTTTCTTT. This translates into CASSLGSLGSMNTEAFF.

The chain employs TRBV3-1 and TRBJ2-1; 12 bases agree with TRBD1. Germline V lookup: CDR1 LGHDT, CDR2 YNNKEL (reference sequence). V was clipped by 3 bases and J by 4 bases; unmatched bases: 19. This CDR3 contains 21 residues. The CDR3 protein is CASSQSPRDRGLGGLYNEQFF. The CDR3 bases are TGTGCCAGCAGCCAGTCCCCCCGGGACAGGGGGCTCGGCGGGCTATACAATGAGCAGTTCTTC.

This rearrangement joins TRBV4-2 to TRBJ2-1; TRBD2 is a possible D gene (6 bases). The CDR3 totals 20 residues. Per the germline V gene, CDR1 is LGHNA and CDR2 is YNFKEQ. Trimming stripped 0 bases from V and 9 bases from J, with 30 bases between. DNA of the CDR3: TGTGCCAGCAGCCAAGACCCCCCGGGTTTGAGTAGCGGCGCCCAGGGTGAGCAGTTCTTC. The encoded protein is CASSQDPPGLSSGAQGEQFF.

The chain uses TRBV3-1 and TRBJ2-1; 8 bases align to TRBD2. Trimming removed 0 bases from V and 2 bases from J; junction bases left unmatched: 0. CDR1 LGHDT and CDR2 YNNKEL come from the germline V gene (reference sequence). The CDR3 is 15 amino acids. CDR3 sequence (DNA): TGTGCCAGCAGCCAAGAGGGACTAGCCTACAATGAGCAGTTCTTC. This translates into CASSQEGLAYNEQFF.

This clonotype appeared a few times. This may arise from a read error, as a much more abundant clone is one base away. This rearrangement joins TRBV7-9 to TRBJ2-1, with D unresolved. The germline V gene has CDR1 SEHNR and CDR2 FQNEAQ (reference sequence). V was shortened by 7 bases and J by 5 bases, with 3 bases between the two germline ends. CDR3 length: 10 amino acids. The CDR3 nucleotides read TGTGCCAGCAACCACAATGAGCAGTTCTTC. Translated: CASNHNEQFF.

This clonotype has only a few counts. Written as DNA, the CDR3 is TGTGCCAGCAGCTTAGAGGAGATACCGGGTTGGTCCTACAATGAGCAGTTCTTC. Translation gives CASSLEEIPGWSYNEQFF. The chain recombines TRBV11-1 with TRBJ2-1; D is unresolved. V was shortened by 1 base and J by 1 base, with 17 bases between the two germline ends. The germline CDR1 and CDR2 sequences are SGHAT and FQDESV (reference sequence). The CDR3 spans 18 residues.

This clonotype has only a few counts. The CDR3 protein is CASSLSFDIQETQYF. In DNA form, the CDR3 reads TGTGCCAGCAGCTTAAGTTTCGACATTCAAGAGACCCAGTACTTC. The rearrangement uses TRBV7-2 and TRBJ2-5; D unresolved. Germline V gene data show CDR1 as SGHTA and CDR2 as FQGNSA. Trimming shortened V by 2 bases and J by 2 bases, and 12 bases separated the two germline ends. CDR3 length: 15 amino acids.

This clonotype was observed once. The chain's CDR3 is CSARVYRDSDNEQFF. CDR3 coding DNA: TGCAGTGCTAGAGTATACCGGGACAGTGACAATGAGCAGTTCTTC. This sequence joins TRBV20-1 and TRBJ2-1; TRBD1 matches at 7 bases. The CDR3 extends over 15 amino acids. With V trimmed by 1 base and J by 5 bases, 8 bases remained unmatched. Germline CDR1 DFQATT, CDR2 SNEGSKA (reference sequence).

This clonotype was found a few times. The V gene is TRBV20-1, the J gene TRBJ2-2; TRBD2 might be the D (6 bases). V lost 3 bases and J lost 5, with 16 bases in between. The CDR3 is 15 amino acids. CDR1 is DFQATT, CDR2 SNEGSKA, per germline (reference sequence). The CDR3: CSASGLAGGTGELFF. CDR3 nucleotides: TGCAGTGCTAGCGGCCTAGCCGGAGGGACCGGGGAGCTGTTTTTT.

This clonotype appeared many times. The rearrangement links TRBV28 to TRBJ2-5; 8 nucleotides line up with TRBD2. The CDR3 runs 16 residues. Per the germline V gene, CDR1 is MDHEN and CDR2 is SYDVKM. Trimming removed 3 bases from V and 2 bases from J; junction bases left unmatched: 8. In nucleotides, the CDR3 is TGTGCCAGCAGTTTCCCGGGACTAGGGGAACAAGAGACCCAGTACTTC. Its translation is CASSFPGLGEQETQYF.

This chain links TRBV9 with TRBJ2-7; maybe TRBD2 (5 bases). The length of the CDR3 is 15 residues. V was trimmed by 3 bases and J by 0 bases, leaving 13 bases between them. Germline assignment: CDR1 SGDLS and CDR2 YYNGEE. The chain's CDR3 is CASSGGADHSYEQYF. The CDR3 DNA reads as TGTGCCAGCAGCGGGGGAGCGGACCACTCCTACGAGCAGTACTTC.

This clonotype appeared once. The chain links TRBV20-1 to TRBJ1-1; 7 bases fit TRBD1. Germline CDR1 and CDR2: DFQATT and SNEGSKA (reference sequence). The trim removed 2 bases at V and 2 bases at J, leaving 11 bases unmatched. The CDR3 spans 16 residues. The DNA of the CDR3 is TGCAGTGCTAGACATGCCACCGGGACAGATAACACTGAAGCTTTCTTT. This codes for CSARHATGTDNTEAFF.

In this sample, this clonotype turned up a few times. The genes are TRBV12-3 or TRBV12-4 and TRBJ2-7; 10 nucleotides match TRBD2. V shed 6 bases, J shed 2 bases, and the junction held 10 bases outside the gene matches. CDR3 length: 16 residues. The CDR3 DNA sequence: TGTGCCAGCAGCCGCCAGCTAGCGGGAGTTCCCTACGAGCAGTACTTC. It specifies CASSRQLAGVPYEQYF.

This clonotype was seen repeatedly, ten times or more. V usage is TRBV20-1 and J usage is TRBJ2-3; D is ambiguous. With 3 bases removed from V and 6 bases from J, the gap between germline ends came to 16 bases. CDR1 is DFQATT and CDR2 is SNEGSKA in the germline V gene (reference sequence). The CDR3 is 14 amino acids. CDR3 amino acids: CSASSVLRSDTQYF. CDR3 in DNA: TGCAGTGCTAGCTCCGTGCTCCGCTCGGATACGCAGTATTTT.

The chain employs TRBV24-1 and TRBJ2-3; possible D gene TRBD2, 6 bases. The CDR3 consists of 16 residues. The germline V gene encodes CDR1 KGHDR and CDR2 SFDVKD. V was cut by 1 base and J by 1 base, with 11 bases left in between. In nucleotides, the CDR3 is TGTGCCACCAGTGATTTCCCCGGGAGAGGCACAGATACGCAGTATTTT. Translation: CATSDFPGRGTDTQYF.

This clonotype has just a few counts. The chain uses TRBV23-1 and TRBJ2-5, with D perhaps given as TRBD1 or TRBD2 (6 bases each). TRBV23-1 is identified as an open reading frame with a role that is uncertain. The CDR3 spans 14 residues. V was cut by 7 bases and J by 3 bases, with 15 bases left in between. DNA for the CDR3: TGCGCCAGCACCGAACCTAGGGGGGAAGAGACCCAGTACTTC. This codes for CASTEPRGEETQYF.

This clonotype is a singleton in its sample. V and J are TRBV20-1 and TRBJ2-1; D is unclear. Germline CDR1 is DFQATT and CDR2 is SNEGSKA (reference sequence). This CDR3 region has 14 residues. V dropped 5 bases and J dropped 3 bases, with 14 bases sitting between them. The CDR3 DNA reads TGCAGTGCTGCACCCAACCTCGACTACAATGAGCAGTTCTTC. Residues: CSAAPNLDYNEQFF.

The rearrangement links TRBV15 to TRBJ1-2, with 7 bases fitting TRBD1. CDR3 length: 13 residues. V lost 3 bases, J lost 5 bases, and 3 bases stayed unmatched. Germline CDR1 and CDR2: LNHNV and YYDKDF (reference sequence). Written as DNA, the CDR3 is TGTGCCACCAGCAGGACAGGGATGTATGGCTACACCTTC. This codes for CATSRTGMYGYTF.

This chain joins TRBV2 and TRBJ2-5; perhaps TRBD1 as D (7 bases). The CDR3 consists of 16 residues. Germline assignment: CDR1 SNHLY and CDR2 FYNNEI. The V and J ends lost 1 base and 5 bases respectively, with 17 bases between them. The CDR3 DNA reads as TGTGCCAGCAGTGAAGAACAGGGGAGGTTTGGTGAGACCCAGTACTTC. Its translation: CASSEEQGRFGETQYF.

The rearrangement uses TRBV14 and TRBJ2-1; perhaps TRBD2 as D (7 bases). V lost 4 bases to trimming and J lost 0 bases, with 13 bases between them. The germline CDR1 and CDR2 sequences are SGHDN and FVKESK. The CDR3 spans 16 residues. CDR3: CASSPRGGNSYNEQFF. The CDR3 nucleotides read TGTGCCAGCAGCCCTAGGGGGGGAAACTCCTACAATGAGCAGTTCTTC.

CDR3 loop: CASSLIAIEETQYF. The CDR3 coding sequence is TGCGCCAGCAGCTTAATTGCGATTGAAGAGACCCAGTACTTC. The V gene is TRBV5-1, the J gene TRBJ2-4; D uncertain. The DNA end is more similar to TRBJ2-5, so the J call may be wrong. The CDR3 has 14 residues. The germline V gene has CDR1 SGHRS and CDR2 YFSETQ.

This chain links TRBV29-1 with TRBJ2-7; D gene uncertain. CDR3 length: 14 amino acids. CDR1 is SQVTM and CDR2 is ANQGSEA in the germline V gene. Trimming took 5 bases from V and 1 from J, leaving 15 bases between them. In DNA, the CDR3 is TGCAGCGTTTCACACCCCTCCACGTCCTACGAGCAGTACTTC. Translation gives CSVSHPSTSYEQYF.

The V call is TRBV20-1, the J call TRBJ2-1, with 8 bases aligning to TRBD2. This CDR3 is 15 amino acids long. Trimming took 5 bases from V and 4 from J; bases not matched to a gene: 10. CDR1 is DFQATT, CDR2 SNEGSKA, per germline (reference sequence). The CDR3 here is CSADGGLAGYNEQFF. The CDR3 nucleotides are TGCAGTGCTGACGGGGGGCTAGCGGGTTACAATGAGCAGTTCTTC.